In this sample, the clone carrying this T cell receptor (beta chain) turned up a few times. The antigen is undetermined. The CDR3 extends over 15 amino acids. The germline V and J ends were trimmed by 0 bases and 7 bases, with 16 bases remaining between them. Germline V gene sequence: CDR1 DFQATT, CDR2 SNEGSKA (reference sequence). This record comes from a study of T-cell reconstitution after alpha-beta-depleted transplantation in children. Whole-study results and caveats: For some patients, TCRbeta diversity was high at day 60 because of recipient T cells and thymic progenitors that survived. Among T cells one year after transplant, newly produced cells accounted for most counts and diversity.

It was with unique molecular identifiers that the TCRbeta library was prepared. Each CDR3 protein gets one entry after TCRdb re-called the PCR reads with MiXCR. The sample lists approximately 500,000 distinct CDR3 sequences; about 11% were seen once. Sequenced here: PBMCs, sampled before TCRalphabeta/CD19-depleted stem cell transplant. The clonotype was recovered from a child under 10 years old with inherited bone marrow failure, due to receive a stem cell transplant. The rearrangement joins TRBV20-1 to TRBJ2-1; perhaps TRBD1 as D (6 bases). The CDR3: CSARDDRGHRNEQFF. CDR3 DNA sequence: TGCAGTGCTAGAGATGATCGGGGACATAGAAATGAGCAGTTCTTC.